These 10 T cell receptor beta chains share one sample of origin, sequenced in a study of shared clonotypes between healthy human individuals. Sequencing was performed with immunoSEQ multiplex PCR; in TCRdb, only in-frame clones are kept and a portion is missing. Of 1.6 million or so clones listed, roughly 97% are singletons. The sample was naive CD4+ T cells sorted from blood. Subset denoted: CD45RA+ positively selected. The origin of the receptors is a man aged 25-40 years in good health.

This sequence joins TRBV2 and TRBJ2-1; the D gene could be TRBD1 or TRBD2 (6 bases each). Germline V lookup: CDR1 SNHLY, CDR2 FYNNEI. Trimming took off 5 bases at V and 9 bases at J, with 23 bases between the two ends. The CDR3 sequence is 16 residues long. The CDR3 reads CASSIPGGLKVSEQFF. In DNA, the CDR3 is TGTGCCAGCAGTATACCCGGGGGCCTGAAGGTGAGTGAGCAGTTCTTC.

V and J are TRBV6-5 and TRBJ1-4; unclear D gene. The ends were cut back, 5 bases at V and 3 bases at J, with 13 bases in the middle. Germline V gives CDR1 MNHEY, CDR2 SVGAGI. This CDR3 has 15 residues. The CDR3 nucleotides read TGTGCCAGCAGTAGCGAAGAAGCATCTAATGAAAAACTGTTTTTT. It codes for CASSSEEASNEKLFF.

As DNA, the CDR3 is TGTGCCATCCTTCGCCTGGGCAGACAATACTATGGCTACACCTTC. Translation: CAILRLGRQYYGYTF. The chain couples TRBV28 to TRBJ1-2; unclear D gene. The V end was cut by 10 bases, the J end by 3 bases, with 21 bases between. The CDR3 loop spans 15 amino acids. The germline gives CDR1 MDHEN, CDR2 SYDVKM.

The V gene is TRBV7-9, the J gene TRBJ2-5; 7 bases map to TRBD2. V lost 2 bases and J lost 5; bases outside the gene matches: 17. This CDR3 has 18 amino acids. Germline loops: CDR1 SEHNR, CDR2 FQNEAQ (reference sequence). CDR3 sequence (DNA): TGTGCCAGCAGCTTACCCCGAGAGGGAGGGGCGCGTCGGGAGACCCAGTACTTC. Amino acids: CASSLPREGGARRETQYF.

V usage is TRBV7-9 and J usage is TRBJ2-7; 9 bases map to TRBD1. The V segment lost 4 bases and the J segment 3 bases; nucleotides outside the gene matches: 7. This CDR3 contains 15 residues. CDR1 SEHNR and CDR2 FQNEAQ come from the germline V gene (reference sequence). In DNA form, the CDR3 reads TGTGCCAGCAGCTACACAGGGGGCTCGGTCTACGAGCAGTACTTC. Its translation: CASSYTGGSVYEQYF.

The chain couples TRBV2 to TRBJ1-5, with a tentative D call TRBD1 (6 bases). The CDR3 extends over 16 amino acids. Deletions cut 7 bases from V and 5 bases from J, with 21 bases between. Germline V gene lookup returns CDR1 SNHLY and CDR2 FYNNEI. CDR3 sequence (DNA): TGTGCCAGCAAAGGGGGAGGGGCCGCTCGTGATCAGCCCCAGCATTTT. This encodes CASKGGGAARDQPQHF.

J is TRBJ1-5 and V is TRBV2; a weak D match, TRBD1 (6 bases). The germline V gene has CDR1 SNHLY and CDR2 FYNNEI. The ends were cut back, 7 bases at V and 4 bases at J, with 14 bases in the middle. This CDR3 spans 14 amino acids. The CDR3 nucleotides are TGTGCCAGCAATATCGGGAGGGGGAATCAGCCCCAGCATTTT. Translated: CASNIGRGNQPQHF.

This chain uses TRBV11-2 with TRBJ2-7; D gene uncertain. V lost 1 base to trimming and J lost 2 bases, with 9 bases between them. The CDR3 consists of 14 residues. The germline V gene encodes CDR1 SGHAT and CDR2 FQNNGV. This CDR3 reads CASSLVRSPYEQYF. The CDR3 region has the DNA TGTGCCAGCAGCTTAGTCCGTTCGCCCTACGAGCAGTACTTC.

This chain links TRBV6-1 with TRBJ2-7; 8 bases are shared with TRBD1. V shed 3 bases, J shed 7 bases, and the junction held 11 bases outside the gene matches. The CDR3 is 15 residues long. The germline V gene has CDR1 MNHNS and CDR2 SASEGT. The CDR3, as DNA: TGTGCCAGCAGTGACCCTGGACAGGGTGGGTCTGAGCAGTACTTC. It is translated as CASSDPGQGGSEQYF.

V usage is TRBV28 and J usage is TRBJ1-5; D gene uncertain. The germline V gene has CDR1 MDHEN and CDR2 SYDVKM. The CDR3 loop spans 10 amino acids. Trimming took off 5 bases at V and 8 bases at J, with 4 bases between the two ends. The CDR3, as DNA: TGTGCCAGCAGTCGGGAGCCCCAGCATTTT. It is translated as CASSREPQHF.